The TCR beta chain described here comes from a study of regulatory T cells in long-lasting Graves disease. This clonotype was seen at least ten times. Its specificity is not known. The CDR3 totals 12 residues. Deletions cut 6 bases from V and 3 bases from J, with 6 bases between. Library construction for TCR beta used iRepertoire HTBI primers and Arm-PCR of CDR3 regions. TCRdb re-derived calls from the multiplex PCR reads in MiXCR, one entry per CDR3 protein. This sample has hundreds of thousands of distinct CDR3 sequences, with about a sixth found just once. Time point defined: newly diagnosed GD, antithyroid drugs for less than 3 months. Construction of the TCR library relied on RNA isolated from PBMCs. American Thyroid Association guidelines defined Graves' disease diagnosis. Study observations and caveats: New patients shared fewer public clonotypes (around 880) than persistent patients did (approximately 3,000).

This sample also appeared in a second study, on T cells in Graves' hyperthyroidism and ophthalmopathy. That report notes: Among clonotypes expanded in thyroid above 0.001, most were also found in blood. Separation of ophthalmopathy from stable hyperthyroidism was achieved by a 13 V-J model.

This receptor was identified in a woman aged 25 to 39 with Graves disease. The chain carries TRBV12-3 or TRBV12-4 and TRBJ1-5; D is unclear. The sample consisted of peripheral blood mononuclear cells (PBMCs), taken at new diagnosis, from a patient treated with antithyroid drugs. The CDR3: CASRQPNQPQHF. CDR3 in DNA: TGTGCCAGCAGACAGCCCAATCAGCCCCAGCATTTT.